The rows below give T cell receptor beta chains drawn from one sample of a study of shared clonotypes between healthy human individuals. The table came from immunoSEQ multiplex PCR; TCRdb's copy has only in-frame clones and leaves some out. The repertoire holds fewer than 700,000 clones, with 85% to 95% as singletons. Source material: naive CD8+ T cells sorted from blood. These receptors originate from a woman younger than 45 in good health. Each CDR3 is given with its conserved first and last residue. A D gene is named only where the DNA matches it firmly. Expanded clones get a size class; other rows say once, few or many, or leave the size out.

clone size,J gene,V gene,D gene,CDR3 protein,CDR3 DNA
NA,TRBJ2-2,TRBV15,NA,CATSSPDRNTGELFF,TGTGCCACCAGTTCGCCGGACAGGAACACCGGGGAGCTGTTTTTT
NA,TRBJ2-7,TRBV7-2,TRBD2,CAIRTSGTYEQYF,TGTGCCATCCGGACTAGCGGGACTTACGAGCAGTACTTC
few,TRBJ1-2,TRBV4-2,NA,CASSLDDSGGYTF,TGTGCCAGCAGCCTGGACGACAGCGGTGGCTACACCTTC
NA,TRBJ1-4,TRBV6-6,NA,CASGEGRWEKLFF,TGTGCCAGCGGAGAAGGGCGGTGGGAAAAACTGTTTTTT
NA,TRBJ2-1,TRBV27,TRBD1,CASSLRQGADEQFF,TGTGCCAGCAGTTTACGACAGGGGGCCGATGAGCAGTTCTTC
NA,TRBJ1-4,TRBV27,NA,CASSPGRGVKLFF,TGTGCCAGCAGCCCGGGGAGGGGGGTAAAACTGTTTTTT
NA,TRBJ2-5,TRBV27,NA,CASSLVGLAETQYF,TGTGCCAGCAGTTTGGTAGGGTTAGCAGAGACCCAGTACTTC
NA,TRBJ2-2,TRBV7-6,TRBD2,CAVGLADGELFF,TGTGCCGTGGGACTAGCGGACGGGGAGCTGTTTTTT
NA,TRBJ1-4,TRBV2,NA,CASSLRVTNEKLFF,TGTGCCAGCAGTCTGCGGGTCACTAATGAAAAACTGTTTTTT
NA,TRBJ1-1,TRBV4-1,NA,CASSHRNTEAFF,TGCGCCAGCAGCCACAGGAACACTGAAGCTTTCTTT
NA,TRBJ1-5,TRBV9,NA,CASSVGGDSNQPQHF,TGTGCCAGCAGCGTAGGGGGGGATAGCAATCAGCCCCAGCATTTT
once,TRBJ1-2,TRBV6-5,NA,CASSYSSGSGYTF,TGTGCCAGCAGTTACTCGTCGGGGAGTGGCTACACCTTC
NA,TRBJ1-2,TRBV7-8,NA,CASSLSGGYHGYTF,TGTGCCAGCAGCTTAAGCGGGGGATACCATGGCTACACCTTC
NA,TRBJ1-4,TRBV27,NA,CASKNTATNEKLFF,TGTGCCAGCAAAAACACCGCAACTAATGAAAAACTGTTTTTT
NA,TRBJ2-7,TRBV27,TRBD2,CASSMGLGGYEQYF,TGTGCCAGCAGTATGGGACTAGGAGGTTACGAGCAGTACTTC
NA,TRBJ2-1,TRBV7-2,NA,CASSLPPLAEQFF,TGTGCCAGCAGCTTACCGCCGCTAGCGGAGCAGTTCTTC
NA,TRBJ2-1,TRBV11-2,NA,CASSFGPHNEQFF,TGTGCCAGCAGCTTCGGGCCACACAATGAGCAGTTCTTC
NA,TRBJ2-7,TRBV28,TRBD2,CASSLVGLAGVRNEQYF,TGTGCCAGCAGTTTAGTCGGACTAGCGGGAGTTAGGAACGAGCAGTACTTC
NA,TRBJ2-7,TRBV28,NA,CASSFGQGSYEQYF,TGTGCCAGCAGTTTTGGGCAGGGCTCCTACGAGCAGTACTTC
NA,TRBJ2-7,TRBV19,NA,CASSQAILGSYEQYF,TGTGCCAGTAGCCAAGCTATCCTAGGATCCTACGAGCAGTACTTC
NA,TRBJ1-6,TRBV4-1,TRBD1,CASSKGGIYNSPLHF,TGCGCCAGCAGTAAAGGGGGCATCTATAATTCACCCCTCCACTTT
NA,TRBJ2-7,TRBV14,NA,CASSPWDARSSYEQYF,TGTGCCAGCAGCCCGTGGGATGCGAGGAGCTCCTACGAGCAGTACTTC
NA,TRBJ2-7,TRBV7-8,NA,CASIPEEEGVAAYEQYF,TGTGCCAGCATCCCCGAGGAAGAGGGAGTTGCCGCCTACGAGCAGTACTTC
NA,TRBJ2-1,TRBV11-2,TRBD2,CASSLVGTSRVGFF,TGTGCCAGCAGCTTAGTGGGGACTAGCCGTGTTGGGTTCTTC
once,TRBJ2-7,TRBV13,NA,CASSYEGDEQYF,TGTGCCAGCAGTTACGAGGGGGACGAGCAGTACTTC
NA,TRBJ2-2,TRBV9,NA,CASSQTNTGELFF,TGTGCCAGCAGTCAGACCAACACCGGGGAGCTGTTTTTT
NA,TRBJ2-7,TRBV5-6,TRBD2,CASSLALAGGSYEQYF,TGTGCCAGCAGCTTGGCTCTAGCGGGAGGGTCCTACGAGCAGTACTTC
NA,TRBJ2-7,TRBV28,TRBD2,CASSLRLAYREQYF,TGTGCCAGCAGTTTAAGACTAGCCTACCGAGAGCAGTACTTC
NA,TRBJ1-4,TRBV5-6,NA,CASSTSPGTNEKLFF,TGTGCCAGCAGCACCTCGCCAGGGACTAATGAAAAACTGTTTTTT
NA,TRBJ2-7,TRBV15,NA,CATSRDLEYEQYF,TGTGCCACCAGCAGAGATTTAGAGTACGAGCAGTACTTC
once,TRBJ2-5,TRBV5-1,NA,CASSLGSVIGGGETQYF,TGCGCCAGCAGCTTAGGCTCTGTCATCGGAGGTGGGGAGACCCAGTACTTC
NA,TRBJ2-7,TRBV10-2,NA,CASSEAPEGSGYEQYF,TGCGCCAGCAGTGAGGCCCCGGAGGGAAGCGGATACGAGCAGTACTTC
NA,TRBJ2-7,TRBV18,NA,CASSPPRGAGPYEQYF,TGTGCCAGCTCACCACCCAGGGGGGCCGGGCCCTACGAGCAGTACTTC
NA,TRBJ1-5,TRBV19,TRBD1,CASSINTAGGGQPQHF,TGTGCCAGTAGTATAAACACGGCAGGGGGAGGACAGCCCCAGCATTTT
NA,TRBJ2-2,TRBV4-1,NA,CASSQEVTGLTGELFF,TGCGCCAGCAGCCAAGAGGTAACAGGGCTAACCGGGGAGCTGTTTTTT
NA,TRBJ2-1,TRBV27,TRBD1,CASSQGTVYNEQFF,TGTGCCAGCAGTCAAGGGACAGTATACAATGAGCAGTTCTTC
NA,TRBJ2-5,TRBV27,NA,CASSLRTPAETQYF,TGTGCCAGCAGTCTTCGGACCCCGGCGGAGACCCAGTACTTC
NA,TRBJ1-5,TRBV28,NA,CASSWIVRDGERKPQHF,TGTGCCAGCAGTTGGATCGTTCGGGACGGAGAACGAAAGCCCCAGCATTTT
NA,TRBJ2-5,TRBV7-3,TRBD2,CASSSGGRVETQYF,TGTGCCAGCAGTAGCGGGGGTAGGGTGGAGACCCAGTACTTC
NA,TRBJ2-7,TRBV10-3,TRBD2,CAINTAGVGEQYF,TGTGCCATCAATACGGCGGGAGTCGGGGAGCAGTACTTC
NA,TRBJ2-7,TRBV27,NA,CASSLGQGHEQYF,TGTGCCAGCAGTTTAGGGCAGGGGCACGAGCAGTACTTC
NA,TRBJ2-7,TRBV2,NA,CASQDTAYYEQYF,TGTGCCAGCCAGGACACGGCTTACTACGAGCAGTACTTC
NA,TRBJ2-1,TRBV5-6,TRBD1,CASSPGQGPEQFF,TGTGCCAGCAGCCCGGGACAGGGGCCTGAGCAGTTCTTC
NA,TRBJ1-2,TRBV7-8,NA,CASSLVGGAAGYTF,TGTGCCAGCAGCTTAGTTGGGGGCGCCGCGGGCTACACCTTC
few,TRBJ1-5,TRBV30,NA,CAWSVGMGNQPQHF,TGTGCCTGGAGTGTTGGGATGGGTAATCAGCCCCAGCATTTT
NA,TRBJ2-3,TRBV19,TRBD2,CASSMWIAGEADTQYF,TGTGCCAGTAGTATGTGGATAGCGGGAGAGGCAGATACGCAGTATTTT
NA,TRBJ1-2,TRBV9,NA,CASQGLGVYGYTF,TGTGCCTCACAGGGTTTAGGGGTCTATGGCTACACCTTC
NA,TRBJ2-2,TRBV9,NA,CASSEGRSPYTGELFF,TGTGCCAGCAGCGAGGGGCGGAGCCCCTACACCGGGGAGCTGTTTTTT
NA,TRBJ1-5,TRBV6-1,NA,CASSDVSNQPQHF,TGTGCCAGCAGTGATGTCAGCAATCAGCCCCAGCATTTT
NA,TRBJ2-7,TRBV6-5,NA,CASGGYYEQYF,TGTGCCAGCGGGGGTTACTACGAGCAGTACTTC
NA,TRBJ1-3,TRBV6-1,TRBD1,CASSEDRGTSSGNTIYF,TGTGCCAGCAGTGAGGACAGGGGTACGAGCTCTGGAAACACCATATATTTT
NA,TRBJ2-7,TRBV7-2,NA,CASRLRDVHSYEQYF,TGTGCCAGCAGACTCCGGGACGTCCACTCCTACGAGCAGTACTTC